Below, one T cell receptor beta chain is given with its context. Use of 60 Vbeta and 13 Jbeta primers characterized the PCR. Sequencing was performed with immunoSEQ multiplex PCR; in TCRdb, only in-frame clones are kept and a portion is missing. The sample contains about 93,000 clones, around three quarters of which appear only once. This specimen belongs to a study of cytomegalovirus exposure and HLA in healthy donors. The ends were cut back, 0 bases at V and 4 bases at J, with 8 bases in the middle. Germline-derived CDR1 and CDR2 are SGHRS and YFSETQ. This CDR3 contains 13 residues. The gene calls are TRBV5-1 and TRBJ2-7; possibly TRBD1 for D (5 bases). The source material was PBMCs. This TCR was recovered from a man aged 25 to 40 in good health and CMV-seronegative. CDR3 residues: CASSLAAGYEQYF. The CDR3 DNA reads as TGCGCCAGCAGCTTGGCCGCAGGGTACGAGCAGTACTTC.